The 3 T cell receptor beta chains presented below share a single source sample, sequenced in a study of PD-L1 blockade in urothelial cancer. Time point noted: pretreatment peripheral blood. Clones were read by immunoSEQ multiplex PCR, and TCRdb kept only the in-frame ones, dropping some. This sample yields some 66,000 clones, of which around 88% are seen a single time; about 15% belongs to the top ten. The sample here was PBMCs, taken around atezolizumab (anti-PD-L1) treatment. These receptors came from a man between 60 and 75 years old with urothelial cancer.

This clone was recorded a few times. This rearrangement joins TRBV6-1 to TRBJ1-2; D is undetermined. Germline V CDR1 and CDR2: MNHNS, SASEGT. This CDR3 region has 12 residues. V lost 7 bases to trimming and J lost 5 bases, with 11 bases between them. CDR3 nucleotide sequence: TGTGCCAGCACACGGAGACCATATGGCTACACCTTC. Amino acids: CASTRRPYGYTF.

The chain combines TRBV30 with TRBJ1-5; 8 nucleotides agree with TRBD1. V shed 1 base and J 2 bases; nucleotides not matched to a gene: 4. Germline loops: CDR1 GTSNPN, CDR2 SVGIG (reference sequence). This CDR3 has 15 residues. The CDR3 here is CAWSGGGQGNQPQHF. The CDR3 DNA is TGTGCCTGGAGTGGGGGGGGACAGGGCAATCAGCCCCAGCATTTT.

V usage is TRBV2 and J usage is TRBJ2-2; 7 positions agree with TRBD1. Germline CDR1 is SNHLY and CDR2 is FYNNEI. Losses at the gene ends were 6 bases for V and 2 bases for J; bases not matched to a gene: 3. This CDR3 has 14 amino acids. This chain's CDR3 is CASRGQVNTGELFF. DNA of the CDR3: TGTGCCAGCAGAGGACAGGTCAACACCGGGGAGCTGTTTTTT. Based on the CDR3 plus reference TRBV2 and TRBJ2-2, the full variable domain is EPEVTQTPSHQVTQMGQEVILRCVPISNHLYFYWYRQILGQKVEFLVSFYNNEISEKSEIFDDQFSVERPDGSNFTLKIRSTKLEDSAMYFCASRGQVNTGELFFGEGSRLTVL.